These T cell receptor beta chains were read from a single sample in a study of cytomegalovirus exposure and HLA in healthy donors. This table comes from immunoSEQ multiplex PCR, and its TCRdb copy is limited to in-frame clones, with some not included. The sample yields tens of thousands of clones, more than 70% seen once. The sequencing input was PBMCs. The receptors derive from a man aged 60 to 75 in good health and CMV-seronegative. The CDR3 runs from the conserved cysteine through the conserved F or W. A D gene is named only where the DNA matches it firmly. Where a row states a size, it is once, few, many or the class of an expanded clone; other rows omit it.

j_call: TRBJ2-3; clone_size: -; v_call: TRBV9; d_call: -; cdr3_aa: CASSVSQGSTDTQYF; cdr3_nt: TGTGCCAGCAGCGTATCTCAGGGGTCCACAGATACGCAGTATTTT
j_call: TRBJ2-2; clone_size: once; v_call: TRBV30; d_call: -; cdr3_aa: CAWRPELSTGELFF; cdr3_nt: TGTGCCTGGAGGCCCGAACTCTCTACCGGGGAGCTGTTTTTT
j_call: TRBJ1-1; clone_size: -; v_call: TRBV7-9; d_call: TRBD1; cdr3_aa: CASSPTPTGVRNTEAFF; cdr3_nt: TGTGCCAGCAGCCCCACCCCCACAGGGGTCAGGAACACTGAAGCTTTCTTT
j_call: TRBJ2-7; clone_size: once; v_call: TRBV30; d_call: -; cdr3_aa: CAWSAVNYEQYF; cdr3_nt: TGTGCCTGGAGTGCAGTTAACTACGAGCAGTACTTC
j_call: TRBJ2-7; clone_size: -; v_call: TRBV5-1; d_call: TRBD2; cdr3_aa: CAGSLEASGGGEQYF; cdr3_nt: TGCGCCGGCAGCTTGGAGGCTAGCGGGGGTGGGGAGCAGTACTTC
j_call: TRBJ2-3; clone_size: -; v_call: TRBV9; d_call: TRBD2; cdr3_aa: CASSVIPGGGADTQYF; cdr3_nt: TGTGCCAGCAGCGTAATCCCCGGCGGGGGAGCAGATACGCAGTATTTT
j_call: TRBJ1-2; clone_size: -; v_call: TRBV19; d_call: -; cdr3_aa: CASSTTGHSNYGYTF; cdr3_nt: TGTGCCAGTAGTACGACGGGACACAGTAACTATGGCTACACCTTC
j_call: TRBJ1-1; clone_size: -; v_call: TRBV5-5; d_call: -; cdr3_aa: CASSTPQNTEAFF; cdr3_nt: TGTGCCAGCAGCACACCGCAGAACACTGAAGCTTTCTTT
j_call: TRBJ2-7; clone_size: once; v_call: TRBV5-1; d_call: -; cdr3_aa: CASGLIPGNEQYF; cdr3_nt: TGCGCCAGCGGGCTAATCCCGGGGAACGAGCAGTACTTC
j_call: TRBJ1-1; clone_size: -; v_call: TRBV5-1; d_call: -; cdr3_aa: CASSFLAGNTEAFF; cdr3_nt: TGCGCCAGCAGCTTTCTAGCAGGGAACACTGAAGCTTTCTTT
j_call: TRBJ2-5; clone_size: -; v_call: TRBV5-1; d_call: -; cdr3_aa: CASSLFQGRQETQYF; cdr3_nt: TGCGCCAGCAGCTTGTTTCAGGGGCGGCAAGAGACCCAGTACTTC
j_call: TRBJ2-3; clone_size: once; v_call: TRBV9; d_call: -; cdr3_aa: CASSVVDGVGDTQYF; cdr3_nt: TGTGCCAGCAGCGTAGTGGACGGGGTGGGGGATACGCAGTATTTT